One and the same sample provided the 24 T cell receptor beta chains below, sequenced in a study of blood T cell repertoires in COVID-19. Generated by immunoSEQ multiplex PCR, the TCRdb table keeps only in-frame clones and is missing some. The sample includes tens of thousands of clones, around 90% seen only once; the top ten take approximately 20%. Sequencing was done on a sample of peripheral blood. The source of these receptors is a woman older than 75 in a cohort sampled during active or convalescent COVID-19.

The rearrangement joins TRBV4-1 to TRBJ2-1; 15 positions agree with TRBD2. Trimming removed 4 bases from V and 0 bases from J; junction bases left unmatched: 4. The CDR3 runs to 18 residues. The germline V gene has CDR1 MGHRA and CDR2 YSYEKL. CDR3 protein: CASSRGLAGGISYNEQFF. In nucleotides, the CDR3 is TGCGCCAGCAGCCGCGGACTAGCGGGGGGGATCTCCTACAATGAGCAGTTCTTC.

The J gene is TRBJ2-5, the V gene TRBV5-1, with D perhaps TRBD2 (5 bases). The V gene lost 2 bases and the J gene lost 5 bases, with 13 bases spanning the gap. This CDR3 has 14 residues. Germline lookup yields CDR1 SGHRS and CDR2 YFSETQ. In DNA, the CDR3 is TGCGCCAGCAGCTTAACGGGGATACGGGAGACCCAGTACTTC. This encodes CASSLTGIRETQYF.

The V call is TRBV30, the J call TRBJ1-6; 9 nucleotides agree with TRBD1. The CDR3 consists of 14 residues. In germline, CDR1 is GTSNPN, CDR2 SVGIG (reference sequence). V shed 3 bases and J 10 bases; nucleotides not matched to a gene: 7. The CDR3 coding sequence is TGTGCCTGGAGCATAGGGACAGGGAACTCACCCCTCCACTTT. This sequence encodes CAWSIGTGNSPLHF.

This clone was seen just once. The chain employs TRBV21-1 and TRBJ2-1; the D call TRBD2 from the table was never checked on the DNA. TRBV21-1 is listed as a pseudogene. The CDR3 has 16 residues. The CDR3 DNA reads as TGTGCCAAGAGAACGGGACTGCCTCATACCTTCAATGAGCAGTTCTTC. Amino acids: CAKRTGLPHTFNEQFF.

This chain joins TRBV5-4 and TRBJ1-3, with D tentatively TRBD1 (5 bases). CDR1 is SGHNT, CDR2 YYREEE, per germline (reference sequence). V was cut by 1 base and J by 0 bases, with 11 bases left in between. CDR3 length: 16 residues. CDR3 bases: TGTGCCAGCAGCTTGTCCCAGGGTGGCTCTGGAAACACCATATATTTT. Its translation is CASSLSQGGSGNTIYF. Supplemented by reference TRBV5-4 and TRBJ1-3, the full variable domain reads ETGVTQSPTHLIKTRGQQVTLRCSSQSGHNTVSWYQQALGQGPQFIFQYYREEENGRGNFPPRFSGLQFPNYSSELNVNALELDDSALYLCASSLSQGGSGNTIYFGEGSWLTVV.

The V and J genes are TRBV5-5 and TRBJ2-7; D uncertain. CDR3 length equals 14 residues. Germline V gives CDR1 SGHKS, CDR2 YYEKEE (reference sequence). V was trimmed by 1 base and J by 0 bases, leaving 8 bases between them. CDR3 residues: CASSLFLVSYEQYF. The CDR3 DNA is TGTGCCAGCAGCTTGTTCTTAGTCTCCTACGAGCAGTACTTC.

The chain joins TRBV5-8 to TRBJ1-2, with D tentatively TRBD1 (5 bases). The CDR3 is made up of 13 amino acids. The V end was cut by 4 bases, the J end by 8 bases, with 15 bases between. Germline lookup yields CDR1 SGHTS and CDR2 YDEGEE. CDR3 nucleotides: TGTGCCAGCAGCCTTCCCGGGGGAAGAGGCTACACCTTC. It encodes CASSLPGGRGYTF. The full variable domain, in which reference TRBV5-8 and TRBJ1-2 provide the parts outside the CDR3, is EAGVTQSPTHLIKTRGQQATLRCSPISGHTSVYWYQQALGLGLQFLLWYDEGEERNRGNFPPRFSGRQFPNYSSELNVNALELEDSALYLCASSLPGGRGYTFGSGTRLTVV.

The rearrangement links TRBV29-1 to TRBJ1-1; unclear D gene. Trimming stripped 6 bases from V and 8 bases from J, with 16 bases between. Germline V gene data show CDR1 as SQVTM and CDR2 as ANQGSEA. The CDR3 has 12 residues. The CDR3 region has the DNA TGCAGCGTAACAGACACCGGCGTCGAAGCTTTCTTT. Its protein is CSVTDTGVEAFF.

Only a few counts were recorded for this clone. The chain joins TRBV19 to TRBJ2-7; 8 nucleotides match TRBD1. The germline V gene has CDR1 LNHDA and CDR2 SQIVND (reference sequence). With V trimmed by 3 bases and J by 2 bases, 15 bases remained unmatched. The CDR3 length is 18 residues. In nucleotides, the CDR3 is TGTGCCAGTAGTATTGGTCCCACCGGACAGGGCCGGCCCTACGAGCAGTACTTC. It yields the protein CASSIGPTGQGRPYEQYF.

The V and J genes are TRBV5-8 and TRBJ2-5; no clear D. V shed 1 base and J shed 2 bases, with 6 bases lying between them. This CDR3 contains 13 residues. Germline values: CDR1 SGHTS, CDR2 YDEGEE. CDR3: CASSLWQQETQYF. The CDR3 nucleotides are TGTGCCAGCAGCTTGTGGCAGCAAGAGACCCAGTACTTC.

The CDR3 DNA follows: TGTGCCAGCGGACAGGGGGAATGGGCTGAAGCTTTCTTT. Protein sequence: CASGQGEWAEAFF. The J gene is TRBJ1-1, the V gene TRBV27; 10 nucleotides align to TRBD1. The V gene's germline CDR1 is MNHEY and CDR2 SMNVEV (reference sequence). Losses at the gene ends were 8 bases for V and 6 bases for J; bases not matched to a gene: 6. This CDR3 comprises 13 residues.

This clone was recorded a few times. This rearrangement joins TRBV7-9 to TRBJ2-1; possible D gene TRBD2, 5 bases. V gave up 4 bases and J gave up 10 bases, with 5 bases separating them. CDR1 SEHNR and CDR2 FQNEAQ come from the germline V gene (reference sequence). The CDR3 totals 10 residues. CDR3 loop: CASSSGEQFF. The CDR3 DNA reads TGTGCCAGCAGCTCGGGAGAGCAGTTCTTC.

The V gene is TRBV10-3, the J gene TRBJ2-7; 8 bases are a match to TRBD1. The ends lost 10 bases at V and 3 bases at J; junction bases unmatched: 8. The germline CDR1 and CDR2 sequences are ENHRY and SYGVKD. The CDR3 totals 13 residues. The CDR3: CASLQGANYEQYF. The CDR3 DNA reads as TGTGCCAGCCTTCAGGGGGCGAACTACGAGCAGTACTTC.

This rearrangement joins TRBV29-1 to TRBJ1-5, with 7 nucleotides matching TRBD1. The length of the CDR3 is 13 residues. Germline V gene data show CDR1 as SQVTM and CDR2 as ANQGSEA. V lost 4 bases and J lost 5; bases outside the gene matches: 5. The CDR3 loop reads CSVGEGGHQPQHF. In nucleotides, the CDR3 is TGCAGCGTTGGAGAAGGGGGCCATCAGCCCCAGCATTTT. Full variable domain (outside the CDR3, taken from reference TRBV29-1 and TRBJ1-5): SAVISQKPSRDICQRGTSLTIQCQVDSQVTMMFWYRQQPGQSLTLIATANQGSEATYESGFVIDKFPISRPNLTFSTLTVSNMSPEDSSIYLCSVGEGGHQPQHFGDGTRLSIL.

This chain connects TRBV6-2 or TRBV6-3 to TRBJ2-7; D is perhaps TRBD2 (5 bases). The V and J ends lost 2 bases and 3 bases respectively, with 32 bases between them. CDR3 length equals 21 residues. Per germline, CDR1 MNHEY and CDR2 SVGEGT. Here the CDR3 DNA reads TGTGCCAGCAGTTACCTTCCCCGGGCCCAGATAGGTAAGCGGCCTAACTACGAGCAGTACTTC. It codes for CASSYLPRAQIGKRPNYEQYF.

In this sample, this clone turned up once. The chain uses TRBV4-1 and TRBJ1-4; TRBD1 aligns across 8 bases. CDR1 and CDR2 from the germline V gene are MGHRA and YSYEKL. Losses at the gene ends were 0 bases for V and 5 bases for J; bases not matched to a gene: 5. The CDR3 runs 16 residues. The CDR3 loop is CASSQDPGGRNEKLFF. DNA for the CDR3: TGCGCCAGCAGCCAAGATCCAGGGGGCCGAAATGAAAAACTGTTTTTT.

The chain links TRBV11-3 to TRBJ2-1; D is ambiguous. This CDR3 spans 14 amino acids. V lost 5 bases and J 4 bases, leaving 12 bases between the germline ends. Germline V gene sequence: CDR1 SGHNT, CDR2 YENEEA. The chain's CDR3 is CASSPPWAYNEQFF. DNA of the CDR3: TGTGCCAGCAGCCCCCCGTGGGCATACAATGAGCAGTTCTTC.

This clone was seen only once. V gene TRBV7-6 combines with J gene TRBJ1-1; a possible D gene is TRBD1 (5 bases). The CDR3 length is 14 residues. Germline lookup yields CDR1 SGHVS and CDR2 FNYEAQ. Trimming pared 0 bases from V and 6 bases from J, leaving 11 bases between. CDR3 protein: CASSLAGQGSEAFF. CDR3 in DNA: TGTGCCAGCAGCTTAGCGGGCCAGGGCTCTGAAGCTTTCTTT.

The chain has TRBV30 and TRBJ1-3, with D possibly matching TRBD1 (5 bases). Trimming pared 4 bases from V and 3 bases from J, leaving 13 bases between. This CDR3 has 14 residues. CDR1 is GTSNPN, CDR2 SVGIG, per germline (reference sequence). The CDR3 DNA reads as TGTGCCTGGAACGCAGGGAATGTTGGAAACACCATATATTTT. Translation: CAWNAGNVGNTIYF.

This clone was detected only a few times. The V call is TRBV4-3, the J call TRBJ2-7, with 9 bases lining up with TRBD2. With 4 bases clipped from V and 7 bases from J, the junction kept 11 bases outside the gene matches. Germline CDR1 is LGHNA and CDR2 is YSLEER. The CDR3 is made up of 15 amino acids. Here the CDR3 reads CASSRDLGRGGEQYF. The CDR3 nucleotides read TGCGCCAGCAGCCGCGACCTGGGGCGGGGGGGAGAGCAGTACTTC.

The chain couples TRBV7-2 to TRBJ2-3; possible D gene TRBD1, 5 bases. The CDR3 sequence is 13 residues long. Looked up from germline, CDR1 is SGHTA and CDR2 is FQGNSA. V was pared by 6 bases and J by 5 bases, with 12 bases between. The DNA of the CDR3 is TGTGCCAGCAGGGCAGGGATGCAAGATACGCAGTATTTT. It specifies CASRAGMQDTQYF. Together with reference TRBV7-2 and TRBJ2-3, the CDR3 gives the full variable domain: GAGVSQSPSNKVTEKGKDVELRCDPISGHTALYWYRQSLGQGLEFLIYFQGNSAPDKSGLPSDRFSAERTGGSVSTLTIQRTQQEDSAVYLCASRAGMQDTQYFGPGTRLTVL.

This clone was found a few times. V and J are TRBV29-1 and TRBJ2-1; 7 bases fit TRBD2. The junction had 12 bases not matched to a gene; V was cut back by 6 bases and J by 4 bases. This CDR3 region has 15 residues. Germline V gene sequence: CDR1 SQVTM, CDR2 ANQGSEA. The CDR3 DNA sequence: TGCAGCGTCATCTTGGGAGCGGGGATTTACAATGAGCAGTTCTTC. Its protein product is CSVILGAGIYNEQFF.

The V gene is TRBV11-3, the J gene TRBJ2-7; the D is unclear. Germline-derived CDR1 and CDR2 are SGHNT and YENEEA. This CDR3 is built from 12 residues. Trimming shortened V by 0 bases and J by 8 bases, and 8 bases separated the two germline ends. The CDR3 region has the DNA TGTGCCAGCAGCTTAGATCCACAGAAGCAGTACTTC. Its translation is CASSLDPQKQYF.

J is TRBJ2-1 and V is TRBV11-2; the match to TRBD2 covers 15 bases. V was clipped by 5 bases and J by 1 base; unmatched bases: 9. CDR1 is SGHAT and CDR2 is FQNNGV in the germline V gene. This CDR3 has 19 residues. CDR3 protein: CASSPRTSGRAGSYNEQFF. In DNA, the CDR3 is TGTGCCAGCAGCCCAAGGACTAGCGGGAGGGCCGGTTCCTACAATGAGCAGTTCTTC.